The source of this T cell receptor (beta chain) is a study of T cells expressing NK-cell markers. Across the whole study: Seven donors tested HCMV-seropositive and one tested seronegative among the eight sequenced. Whole-study results and caveats: Similarly, these clonotypes led the CD3+CD56-NKG2C+ fraction as well in a few donors. Top CD8+ clonotypes included the dominant CD3+CD56+NKG2C+ clonotypes in several donors.

This CDR3 has 15 residues. The V gene's germline CDR1 is SGHAT and CDR2 FQNNGV. TCRdb re-called the 5' RACE reads and gives one entry per CDR3 protein, without DNA. This repertoire includes about 550,000 distinct CDR3 sequences. On this clonotype: Its antigen is currently unknown.

This TCR derives from a young man in good health. The chain is built from TRBV11-2 and TRBJ2-5. Input material: blood T cells: a sorted CD56 or NKG2C T cell subset, CD4+ or CD8+ T cells, or bulk PBMC T cells (not recorded which). CDR3 region: CASSLEFSYQETQYF.